Detailed here is one T cell receptor (beta chain). This entry belongs to a study of blood T cell repertoires in COVID-19. On the study more broadly: Sites across the United States, Italy and Spain contributed samples from acute and convalescent COVID-19. The cDNA or gDNA used as material had been derived from T cells, B-cell-depleted T cells, or PBMCs.

As originally analysed: Reference gene primer amplification in the assay estimated nucleated cell counts. Data came from immunoSEQ multiplex PCR; TCRdb stores just in-frame clones and leaves some out. Clone size and V and J calls were adopted from that table, with D and trimming inferred from the DNA. The data hold more than 100,000 clones, with around nine tenths observed a single time. V lost 0 bases and J lost 7, with 10 bases in between. CDR1 SGDLS and CDR2 YYNGEE come from the germline V gene. This CDR3 is built from 14 residues. Sequencing was carried out using peripheral blood. This chain joins TRBV9 and TRBJ2-2; weak D call: TRBD2 (5 bases). The sequence came from a man between 70 and 80 years old with active COVID-19. CDR3 DNA sequence: TGTGCCAGCAGCGTAGTCGGGAAAGACGGGGAGCTGTTTTTT. Protein product: CASSVVGKDGELFF.